The rows below give T cell receptor beta chains drawn from one sample of a study of cytomegalovirus exposure and HLA in healthy donors. Produced via immunoSEQ multiplex PCR; TCRdb's table is partial and in-frame only. The sample shows tens of thousands of clones, about two thirds of them seen only once. Sequenced material: PBMCs. These receptors were taken from a woman in her thirties or forties in good health and CMV-seropositive. CDR3s include the opening cysteine and the closing phenylalanine or tryptophan. The D gene is left open where the match is weak. Clone size appears in some rows only: once, few, many, or a class for an expanded clone.

d_call j_call clone_size v_call cdr3_aa cdr3_nt
TRBD1 TRBJ2-7 . TRBV5-1 CASSLPPGQPSYEQYF TGCGCCAGCAGCTTGCCTCCGGGACAGCCCTCCTACGAGCAGTACTTC
TRBD2 TRBJ2-3 . TRBV5-1 CASSPPLAGGQDTQYF TGCGCCAGCAGCCCACCCCTAGCGGGGGGGCAGGATACGCAGTATTTT
. TRBJ1-2 . TRBV10-3 CAISGDISLLLAF TGTGCCATCAGTGGGGACATCTCCCTTTTACTCGCCTTC
. TRBJ1-1 few TRBV25-1 CASSELLNTEAFF TGTGCCAGCAGTGAATTATTGAACACTGAAGCTTTCTTT
TRBD1 TRBJ2-7 . TRBV6-5 CASSYAGGYEQYF TGTGCCAGCAGTTACGCAGGGGGCTACGAGCAGTACTTC
. TRBJ1-6 . TRBV21-1 CASSGNSPLHF TGTGCCAGCAGCGGCAATTCACCCCTCCACTTT
. TRBJ1-3 . TRBV15 CATSRDAFSSGNTIYF TGTGCCACCAGCAGAGATGCATTTAGCTCTGGAAACACCATATATTTT
. TRBJ2-7 once TRBV19 CASSPAAEGYEQYF TGTGCCAGTAGTCCGGCCGCCGAGGGCTACGAGCAGTACTTC
. TRBJ2-4 . TRBV5-1 CASSLAPENIQYF TGCGCCAGCAGCTTAGCCCCCGAAAACATTCAGTACTTC
TRBD2 TRBJ2-1 . TRBV5-4 CASRRSGGAGGLEQFF TGTGCCAGCAGACGCTCAGGTGGAGCGGGGGGGCTTGAGCAGTTCTTC
. TRBJ1-4 few TRBV6-1 CAISREGSNEKLFF TGTGCCATCTCTCGAGAGGGTTCTAATGAAAAACTGTTTTTT
TRBD2 TRBJ2-3 . TRBV7-3 CASSLGTSGGMDTQYF TGTGCCAGCAGCCTAGGGACTAGCGGGGGGATGGATACGCAGTATTTT
TRBD1 TRBJ2-3 . TRBV25-1 CASTRGRPDTQYF TGTGCCAGCACCAGGGGGCGCCCAGATACGCAGTATTTT
TRBD2 TRBJ2-5 . TRBV2 CASSEGRGALAETQYF TGTGCCAGCAGTGAAGGGCGGGGGGCTCTCGCAGAGACCCAGTACTTC
TRBD1 TRBJ2-2 . TRBV2 CASSLQGGTGELFF TGTGCCAGCAGTTTACAGGGGGGCACCGGGGAGCTGTTTTTT
TRBD1 TRBJ2-1 . TRBV2 CASSLARDRARNEQFF TGTGCCAGCAGCCTCGCCAGGGACAGGGCTCGTAATGAGCAGTTCTTC
TRBD1 TRBJ1-1 once TRBV9 CASSSRTGGYTEAFF TGTGCCAGCAGCTCCCGGACAGGGGGTTACACTGAAGCTTTCTTT
TRBD1 TRBJ2-1 few TRBV5-1 CASRNRDRESGEQFF TGCGCCAGCAGAAACCGGGACAGGGAGTCGGGTGAGCAGTTCTTC
. TRBJ1-3 . TRBV7-2 CASRTGSGNTIYF TGTGCCAGCAGAACAGGGTCAGGAAACACCATATATTTT
. TRBJ1-1 . TRBV29-1 CSTKAGWAMNTEAFF TGCAGCACCAAGGCGGGTTGGGCTATGAACACTGAAGCTTTCTTT
. TRBJ2-2 . TRBV7-9 CASSLGAANTGELFF TGTGCCAGCAGCTTAGGTGCAGCGAACACCGGGGAGCTGTTTTTT
TRBD2 TRBJ2-7 few TRBV6-1 CASSEALLRGTYEQYF TGTGCCAGCAGTGAAGCGCTCCTGCGGGGGACCTACGAGCAGTACTTC
TRBD1 TRBJ2-5 . TRBV5-4 CASSLGATGGEETQYF TGTGCCAGCAGCTTGGGGGCTACAGGGGGTGAAGAGACCCAGTACTTC
. TRBJ1-1 few TRBV5-1 CASSRRRANTEAFF TGCGCCAGCAGCCGCCGGCGGGCCAACACTGAAGCTTTCTTT
. TRBJ2-6 . TRBV30 CAWGAGANVLTF TGTGCCTGGGGGGCCGGGGCCAACGTCCTGACTTTC